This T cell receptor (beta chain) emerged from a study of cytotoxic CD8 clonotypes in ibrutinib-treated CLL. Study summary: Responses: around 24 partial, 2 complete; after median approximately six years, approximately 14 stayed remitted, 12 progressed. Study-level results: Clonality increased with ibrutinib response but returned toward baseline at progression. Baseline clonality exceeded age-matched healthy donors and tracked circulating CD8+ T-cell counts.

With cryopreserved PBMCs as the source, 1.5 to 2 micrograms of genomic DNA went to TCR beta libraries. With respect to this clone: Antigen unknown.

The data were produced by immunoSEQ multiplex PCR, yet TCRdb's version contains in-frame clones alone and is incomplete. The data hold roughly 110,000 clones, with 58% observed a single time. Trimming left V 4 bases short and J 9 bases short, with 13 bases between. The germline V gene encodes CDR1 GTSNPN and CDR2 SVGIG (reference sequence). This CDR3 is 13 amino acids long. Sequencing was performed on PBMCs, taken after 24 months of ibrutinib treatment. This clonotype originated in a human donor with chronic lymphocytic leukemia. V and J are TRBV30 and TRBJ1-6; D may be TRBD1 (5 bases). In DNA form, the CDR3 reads TGTGCCTGGACATGGCAGGGTGGTTCACCCCTCCACTTT. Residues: CAWTWQGGSPLHF.